This TCR beta chain was identified in a study of beta chain features in type 1 diabetes. Reverse transcribing all isolated RNA meant expressed TCRB transcripts were sequenced. Profiling relied on immunoSEQ multiplex PCR, and the TCRdb table lists in-frame clones only, not all of them. The sample contains about 240,000 clones, over 11% of which appear only once. Study results and caveats: The study found moderately but significantly shorter TCRB CDR3s in all four CD4+ subsets of Type 1 diabetes patients.

About this clone: Its antigen remains unidentified.

The CDR3 has 11 amino acids. V gave up 8 bases and J gave up 6 bases, with 13 bases separating them. Germline CDR1 is GTSNPN and CDR2 is SVGIG (reference sequence). The sample was naive CD4+ T cells from blood. The source is a man aged 25 to 40 with type 1 diabetes. V usage is TRBV30 and J usage is TRBJ1-1; D is perhaps TRBD1 (5 bases). The DNA of the CDR3 is TGTGCCGGGACCCTCGCAGCTGAAGCTTTCTTT. Its translation is CAGTLAAEAFF. The whole variable domain, remainder taken from reference TRBV30 and TRBJ1-1, is SQTIHQWPATLVQPVGSPLSLECTVEGTSNPNLYWYRQAAGRGLQLLFYSVGIGQISSEVPQNLSASRPQDRQFILSSKKLLLSDSGFYLCAGTLAAEAFFGQGTRLTVV.